Detailed here is one TCR beta chain. These data come from a study of T cells of healthy individuals. The length of the CDR3 is 15 residues. Per the germline V gene, CDR1 is LNHNV and CDR2 is YYDKDF (reference sequence). V dropped 0 bases and J dropped 6 bases, with 12 bases sitting between them. TCRdb analysed the 5' RACE reads with MiXCR anew, one entry per CDR3 protein. The sample includes around 100,000 distinct CDR3 sequences, about 16% of them seen just once. This rearrangement joins TRBV15 to TRBJ1-5; D is unresolved. This clonotype originated in a human donor in good health. The CDR3 sequence: CATSRDWSVSQPQHF. The CDR3 nucleotides are TGTGCCACCAGCAGAGATTGGAGCGTTTCTCAGCCCCAGCATTTT.